This T cell receptor beta chain was observed in a study of blood T cells in healthy people across ages. Between the trimmed V and J ends, which lost 4 bases and 0 bases, there was a span of 11 bases. Germline V gene lookup returns CDR1 SGHTA and CDR2 FQGTGA. The length of the CDR3 is 15 residues. A J-beta primer mix and a sample-barcoded 5' primer were used in a second PCR of about 7 to 12 cycles. TCRdb re-called the 5' RACE reads with MiXCR, one entry per CDR3 protein. The table shows hundreds of thousands of distinct CDR3 sequences, with about 25% occurring only once. A further study also used this sample, focusing on T cells of mothers and their children. That source reports: The M1S primer of the second PCR added sample barcodes and 2-4 random nucleotides. The effect of thymic selection on TCR recombination output is similar between related and unrelated pairs.

The V gene is TRBV7-3, the J gene TRBJ2-3, with TRBD1 as a possible D gene (5 bases). The sample comprised blood. This TCR came from a boy younger than 18 in good health. CDR3 coding DNA: TGTGCCAGCAGCTCTACAGGAGCTAGCACAGATACGCAGTATTTT. This codes for CASSSTGASTDTQYF.